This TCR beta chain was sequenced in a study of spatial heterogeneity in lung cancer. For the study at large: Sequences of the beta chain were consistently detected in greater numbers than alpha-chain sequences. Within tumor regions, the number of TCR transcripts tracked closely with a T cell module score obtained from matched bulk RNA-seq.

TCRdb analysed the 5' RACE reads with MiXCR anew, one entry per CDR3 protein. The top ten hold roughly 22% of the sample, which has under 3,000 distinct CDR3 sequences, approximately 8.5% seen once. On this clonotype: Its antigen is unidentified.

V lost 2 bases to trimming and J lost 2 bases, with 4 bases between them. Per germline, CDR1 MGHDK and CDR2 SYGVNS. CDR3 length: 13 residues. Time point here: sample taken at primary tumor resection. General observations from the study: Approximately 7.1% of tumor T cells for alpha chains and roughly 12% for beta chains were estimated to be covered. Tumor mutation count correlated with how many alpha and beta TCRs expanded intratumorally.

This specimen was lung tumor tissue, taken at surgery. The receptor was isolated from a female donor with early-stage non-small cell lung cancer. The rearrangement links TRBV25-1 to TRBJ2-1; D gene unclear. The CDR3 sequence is CASSEDAYNEQFF. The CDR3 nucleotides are TGTGCCAGCAGTGAAGACGCCTACAATGAGCAGTTCTTC.